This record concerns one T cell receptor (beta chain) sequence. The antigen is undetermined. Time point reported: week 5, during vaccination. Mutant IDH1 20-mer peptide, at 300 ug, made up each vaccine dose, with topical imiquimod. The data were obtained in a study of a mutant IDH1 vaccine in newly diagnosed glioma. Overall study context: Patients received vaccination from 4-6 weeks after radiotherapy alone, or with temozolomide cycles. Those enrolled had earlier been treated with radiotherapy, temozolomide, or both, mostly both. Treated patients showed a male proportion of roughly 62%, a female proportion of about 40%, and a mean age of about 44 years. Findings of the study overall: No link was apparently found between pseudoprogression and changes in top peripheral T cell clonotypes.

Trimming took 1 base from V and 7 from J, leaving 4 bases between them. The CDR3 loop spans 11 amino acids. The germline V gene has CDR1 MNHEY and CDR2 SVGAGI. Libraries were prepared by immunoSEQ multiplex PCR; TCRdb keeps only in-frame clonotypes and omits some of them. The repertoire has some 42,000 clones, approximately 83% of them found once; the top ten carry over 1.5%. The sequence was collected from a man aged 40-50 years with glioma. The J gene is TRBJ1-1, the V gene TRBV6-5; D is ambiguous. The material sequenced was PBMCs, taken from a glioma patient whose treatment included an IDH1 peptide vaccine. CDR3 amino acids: CASSYLDEAFF. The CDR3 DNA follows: TGTGCCAGCAGTTACTTGGATGAAGCTTTCTTT.